Sequencing of this T cell receptor beta chain was carried out in a study of T-cell memory formation after mild COVID-19. TCRdb reprocessed the 5' RACE reads via MiXCR and lists one record per CDR3 protein. The sample lists hundreds of thousands of distinct CDR3 sequences, around 25% occurring once. CDR3 length: 15 amino acids. CDR1 and CDR2 (germline): DFQATT, SNEGSKA (reference sequence). V lost 1 base and J 4 bases, leaving 16 bases between the germline ends. The sequence was obtained from an adult woman who had mild COVID-19 (a few samples of this study predate the infection). Cell type and time point are not known. The sample comprised PBMCs or a T cell subset sorted from them (not recorded which). This chain connects TRBV20-1 to TRBJ1-2; D unclear. The CDR3 coding sequence is TGCAGTGCTAGAGGGATCACCTCCCCGGGCTATGGCTACACCTTC. Translating it yields CSARGITSPGYGYTF.